A selection of T cell receptor beta chains follows, all from one sample in a study of Ad26.COV2.S vaccination and SARS-CoV-2 variants. TCRdb's table, derived via immunoSEQ multiplex PCR, lists solely in-frame clones and lacks some. The sample yields about 350,000 clones, approximately 90% seen once. The source material was peripheral blood, sampled in a trial of Ad26.COV2.S vaccine versus placebo. The source is a person between 18 and 59 years old who received the Ad26.COV2.S COVID-19 vaccine or a placebo. Both conserved end residues are part of each CDR3. D genes are given only for firm matches. Size values are once, few and many counts, or a class for expanded clones, and some rows have none.

size,J,V,D,DNA,CDR3
NA,TRBJ2-5,TRBV5-1,TRBD1,TGCGCCAGCAGCTTATTCACAGGGGACGAAGAGACCCAGTACTTC,CASSLFTGDEETQYF
NA,TRBJ2-7,TRBV20-1,NA,TGCAGTGCTCGAACCTACGAGCAGTACTTC,CSARTYEQYF
NA,TRBJ1-3,TRBV5-1,TRBD1,TGCGCCAGCAGCTCGACGGACAGGACTTCTGGAAACACCATATATTTT,CASSSTDRTSGNTIYF
NA,TRBJ2-7,TRBV19,NA,TGTGCCAGTAGTATTGGCGGTGGCGGGAACTCCTACGAGCAGTACTTC,CASSIGGGGNSYEQYF
once,TRBJ2-1,TRBV11-2,NA,TGTGCCAGCAGCAATTCCCCCCGCTCCTACAATGAGCAGTTCTTC,CASSNSPRSYNEQFF
NA,TRBJ1-2,TRBV28,NA,TGTGCCAGCAGTATGCCGGGGCCCTATGGCTACACCTTC,CASSMPGPYGYTF
NA,TRBJ1-1,TRBV9,TRBD1,TGTGCCAGCTCACAGGGGACGAACACTGAAGCTTTCTTT,CASSQGTNTEAFF
NA,TRBJ1-2,TRBV9,NA,TGTGCCAGCAGCTCCGGGACGGGGGACTATGGCTACACCTTC,CASSSGTGDYGYTF
NA,TRBJ2-1,TRBV7-9,TRBD1,TGTGCCAGCTCCTCCACCACAGGGGATCTCTACAATGAGCAGTTCTTC,CASSSTTGDLYNEQFF
NA,TRBJ2-7,TRBV28,NA,TGTGCCAGCAGCAGACAAGGACGCGAGCAGTACTTC,CASSRQGREQYF
NA,TRBJ1-4,TRBV3-1/TRBV3-2,TRBD1,TGTGCCAGCAGCTCCTCGACAGGGTCCCGCGAAAAACTGTTTTTT,CASSSSTGSREKLFF
NA,TRBJ2-1,TRBV27,TRBD2,TGTGCCAGCAGTATACTAGCGGGGGACAATGAGCAGTTCTTC,CASSILAGDNEQFF
NA,TRBJ2-2,TRBV2,TRBD2,TGTGCCAGCAGTGCCCCTAGCGGGGGGTTGACCGGGGAGCTGTTTTTT,CASSAPSGGLTGELFF
NA,TRBJ2-2,TRBV5-6,TRBD2,TGTGCCAGCAGCTTGACTAGCGGTTTCCCCGGGGAGCTGTTTTTT,CASSLTSGFPGELFF
NA,TRBJ1-1,TRBV6-5,NA,TGTGCCAGCAAGTCTCAGGGCCCCTTCACTGAAGCTTTCTTT,CASKSQGPFTEAFF
NA,TRBJ1-1,TRBV7-3,NA,TGTGCCAGCAGCTTAAGAAGGAACACTGAAGCTTTCTTT,CASSLRRNTEAFF
NA,TRBJ1-1,TRBV5-6,TRBD1,TGTGCCAGCACCACAGGGGTGGTAGACACTGAAGCTTTCTTT,CASTTGVVDTEAFF
NA,TRBJ1-6,TRBV2,TRBD1,TGTGCCAGCAGTCGGACAGGGAATAGGAATTCACCCCTCCACTTT,CASSRTGNRNSPLHF
NA,TRBJ2-7,TRBV19,NA,TGTGCCAGTAGTATCAACGGTAAATACGAGCAGTACTTC,CASSINGKYEQYF
NA,TRBJ2-2,TRBV4-3,NA,TGCGCCAGCAGCCAAGGGTTAGGCACCGGGGAGCTGTTTTTT,CASSQGLGTGELFF
NA,TRBJ2-1,TRBV5-1,TRBD2,TGCGCCAGCAGCTTGGGAGCGGGAGGTGGCAATGAGCAGTTCTTC,CASSLGAGGGNEQFF
once,TRBJ2-3,TRBV9,TRBD1,TGTGCCAGCAGCGTAGAAGACAGGGGCACAGATACGCAGTATTTT,CASSVEDRGTDTQYF
NA,TRBJ2-5,TRBV24-1,TRBD2,TGTGCCACCAGTGATCGACTAGCTGGGGAGACCCAGTACTTC,CATSDRLAGETQYF
NA,TRBJ2-7,TRBV5-6,NA,TGTGCCAGCAGCTTGGGAACGGAAGAGCAGTACTTC,CASSLGTEEQYF
NA,TRBJ1-2,TRBV15,TRBD1,TGTGCCACCAGCAGAGATCAGGGGGGGATCGGCTACACCTTC,CATSRDQGGIGYTF
once,TRBJ1-5,TRBV7-8,TRBD1,TGTGCCAGCAGCCCGGACAGGGTGCAACCCCGACTTCTTTCTGGCAATCAGCCCCAGCATTTT,CASSPDRVQPRLLSGNQPQHF
NA,TRBJ2-7,TRBV2,TRBD2,TGTGCCAGCAGTGATAGACGGGAGGACTACGAGCAGTACTTC,CASSDRREDYEQYF
NA,TRBJ2-7,TRBV28,NA,TGTGCCAGCACGAACAGGGTGTGGAAGCAGTACTTC,CASTNRVWKQYF
NA,TRBJ1-5,TRBV19,NA,TGTGCCAGTAGCCCGAACAGGGTGTATAGCAATCAGCCCCAGCATTTT,CASSPNRVYSNQPQHF
NA,TRBJ1-2,TRBV19,TRBD1,TGTGCCAGTAGGGGGACAGGGTCGGAGTTCTATGGCTACACCTTC,CASRGTGSEFYGYTF
NA,TRBJ1-2,TRBV5-8,NA,TGTGCCAGCAGCAGAAAACACCGCCTGGTCTATGGCTACACCTTC,CASSRKHRLVYGYTF
NA,TRBJ2-6,TRBV4-1,NA,TGCGCCAGCAGCCAAGATGGCTCTGGGGCCAACGTCCTGACTTTC,CASSQDGSGANVLTF
NA,TRBJ2-1,TRBV5-1,NA,TGCGCCAGCAGCCCGGACAGCGTTTCCTACAATGAGCAGTTCTTC,CASSPDSVSYNEQFF
NA,TRBJ2-2,TRBV7-8,NA,TGTGCCAGCAGCTCCGGGTCCGGGGAGCTGTTTTTT,CASSSGSGELFF
NA,TRBJ2-2,TRBV3-1/TRBV3-2,NA,TGTGCCAGCAGCCTAAACAGGGCCACCGGGGAGCTGTTTTTT,CASSLNRATGELFF
NA,TRBJ2-2,TRBV7-9,TRBD2,TGTGCCAGCAGCTTGCAACTAGCGGGAGACACCGGGGAGCTGTTTTTT,CASSLQLAGDTGELFF
NA,TRBJ2-1,TRBV24-1,TRBD1,TGTGCCACCAGTGATTATAGGACAGGGGGCAGTGAGCAGTTCTTC,CATSDYRTGGSEQFF
NA,TRBJ1-5,TRBV4-1,NA,TGCGCCAGCAGCTTGGGACCGATCAATCAGCCCCAGCATTTT,CASSLGPINQPQHF
NA,TRBJ2-1,TRBV10-2,TRBD2,TGCGCCAGCAGTTTTTTCCTAGCGGGGGGGCCAAATGAGCAGTTCTTC,CASSFFLAGGPNEQFF
once,TRBJ2-7,TRBV19,TRBD1,TGTGCCAGTAGTATCAGGACAGGGATGGAGCAGTACTTC,CASSIRTGMEQYF
once,TRBJ1-5,TRBV6-1,NA,TGTGCCAGCAGTGAAGGGCCGGGCAATCAGCCCCAGCATTTT,CASSEGPGNQPQHF
NA,TRBJ2-6,TRBV29-1,NA,TGCAGCGCCGTGGAAACAGGGAATTGGGGCTCTGGGGCCAACGTCCTGACTTTC,CSAVETGNWGSGANVLTF
once,TRBJ2-5,TRBV30,NA,TGTGCCTGGAGTGTAGGTTTGCGGTCCCAAGAGACCCAGTACTTC,CAWSVGLRSQETQYF
NA,TRBJ1-1,TRBV5-4,TRBD1,TGTGCCAGCATCGATTATGGGACAGTGAACACTGAAGCTTTCTTT,CASIDYGTVNTEAFF
NA,TRBJ2-2,TRBV9,NA,TGTGCCAGCAGCTTCCGGGCGCAACTCCCCGGGGAGCTGTTTTTT,CASSFRAQLPGELFF
NA,TRBJ2-1,TRBV9,NA,TGTGCCAGCAGCGTATCCGGGGACTCCTACAATGAGCAGTTCTTC,CASSVSGDSYNEQFF
NA,TRBJ2-7,TRBV15,NA,TGTGCCACCAGCAGAGAGGACGGCTACTACGAGCAGTACTTC,CATSREDGYYEQYF
NA,TRBJ2-5,TRBV7-2,NA,TGTGCCAGCAGCTTAGTTCGGGGAGAGACCCAGTACTTC,CASSLVRGETQYF
NA,TRBJ2-1,TRBV18,NA,TGTGCCAGCTCACCACAGGAGGGCACCTACAATGAGCAGTTCTTC,CASSPQEGTYNEQFF
NA,TRBJ1-2,TRBV5-1,NA,TGCGCCAGCAGCTTCGAACAGAACTCGACCATCCCCCACTATGGCTACACCTTC,CASSFEQNSTIPHYGYTF
NA,TRBJ2-2,TRBV27,NA,TGTGCCAGCAGTTTATCGACCGCCGTTGCGAACACCGGGGAGCTGTTTTTT,CASSLSTAVANTGELFF
once,TRBJ1-6,TRBV6-2/TRBV6-3,NA,TGTGCCAGCAGTGATTCGACAGCGCTTAATTCACCCCTCCACTTT,CASSDSTALNSPLHF
NA,TRBJ1-6,TRBV24-1,NA,TGTGCCAGACAGTGTCACAATTCACCCCTCCACTTT,CARQCHNSPLHF
NA,TRBJ2-3,TRBV7-2,TRBD2,TGTGCCAGCAGCTTCAGACTAGCGGGTGGGGATACGCAGTATTTT,CASSFRLAGGDTQYF
once,TRBJ2-5,TRBV11-2,TRBD2,TGTGCCAGCAGCTTAGTCCCGGGAGGGCCCCAAGAGACCCAGTACTTC,CASSLVPGGPQETQYF
NA,TRBJ2-5,TRBV2,TRBD1,TGTGCCAGCACCGGACAGGGAAAGACCCAGTACTTC,CASTGQGKTQYF
few,TRBJ1-2,TRBV7-9,NA,TGTGCCAGCAGCTTAGGAGGGGTGAGCTACACCTTC,CASSLGGVSYTF